This T cell receptor beta chain was identified during a study of T cell responses to AZD1222 COVID-19 vaccine. Data came from immunoSEQ multiplex PCR; TCRdb stores just in-frame clones and leaves some out. This table holds around 84,000 clones, 75% to 90% found once. The V gene's germline CDR1 is SGDLS and CDR2 YYNGEE. Trimming took 1 base from V and 7 from J, leaving 14 bases between them. The CDR3 spans 15 residues. Second-dose recipients at about 4 or about 12 weeks were treated as one pooled group. This TCR came from an adult who received the AZD1222 COVID-19 vaccine. The genes are TRBV9 and TRBJ1-4; D not resolved. Specimen: peripheral blood, collected 28 days after the second AZD1222 dose. In nucleotides, the CDR3 is TGTGCCAGCAGCGTATTCTCGGCTTATGGTGAAAAACTGTTTTTT. Protein: CASSVFSAYGEKLFF.